This T cell receptor (beta chain) appears in the sequencing data of a study of T cells expressing NK-cell markers (TCRdb year 2020). Regarding the complete study: Three sorted T-cell subsets (CD3+CD56+NKG2C+, CD3+CD56+NKG2C- and CD3+CD56-NKG2C+) from several donors had their TCR beta-chain repertoires profiled. Among the eight sequenced donors, seven were HCMV-seropositive and one was HCMV-seronegative. Illumina HiSeq 2000/2500, MiSeq or NextSeq was used to sequence libraries as 2 x 150 bp reads. Randomly selected healthy volunteers, three men and five women, were used as the eight sequenced donors. Overall study outcomes, separate from this receptor: Those dominant clonotypes were again the most abundant among CD3+CD56-NKG2C+ cells in a few donors, at roughly 28.3-60.1%. It remained unclear whether the expanded NKG2C-expressing T cell clones were specific for HCMV antigens. In a handful of donors, the dominant CD3+CD56+NKG2C+ clonotypes were among the top 10 CD8+ clonotypes and accounted for about 1.0-7.5% of CD8+ T cells.

To determine HCMV serostatus, a commercial ELISA kit was used to detect HCMV-specific IgG in serum. Ficoll density gradient centrifugation was used to isolate peripheral blood mononuclear cells from blood. TCRdb shows the sequencer as Illumina HiSeq 2000. TCR beta cDNA libraries were made by 5'RACE template switching that added a universal primer site and unique molecular identifiers. cDNA synthesis was primed from the TCR beta constant segment, followed by two successive PCR amplification steps. The paper's data handling went like this. Reads were demultiplexed and grouped by UMI with MIGEC, and clonotypes were assembled and quantified with MiTCR. To exclude erroneous sequences, any TCR cDNA sequence not supported by at least two reads was discarded. The tcR package was used for downstream repertoire analysis, with clonotypes matched between fractions based on CDR3 nucleotide sequence plus V segment. VDJmatch was used to annotate antigen specificity against VDJdb, with one amino acid substitution in CDR3 allowed. After the reads were reprocessed by TCRdb, one entry was made per CDR3 protein sequence, with no DNA. The V and J calls and clone size are TCRdb's, not the authors'. In this sample's table one finds tens of thousands of distinct CDR3 sequences. The ten largest clones add up to less than 65% of the sample.

This clonotype qualifies as medium-sized (0.01 to 0.1%) by its frequency, with no count on file. Its cognate antigen has yet to be identified. The CDR3 contains 15 residues, cysteine and phenylalanine counted. No DNA accompanies this entry. CDR1 and CDR2, per the germline V gene, are SGHRS and YFSETQ. Specimen: blood T cells: a sorted CD56 or NKG2C T cell subset, CD4+ or CD8+ T cells, or bulk PBMC T cells (not recorded which). The sequence came from a woman between 18 and 70 years old in good health. The V and J segments used are TRBV5-1 and TRBJ1-1. CDR3 loop: CASSPWSGEGTEAFF.